This entry features one T cell receptor beta chain sequence. The data derive from a study of cytomegalovirus exposure and HLA in healthy donors. Using immunoSEQ multiplex PCR, the repertoire was profiled, and TCRdb retains in-frame clones only, with some absent. The data show fewer than 200,000 clones, nearly 90% seen once. The CDR3 has 15 amino acids. Germline values: CDR1 SGHNT, CDR2 YYREEE (reference sequence). Trimming took 3 bases from V and 5 from J; bases not matched to a gene: 6. This receptor was identified in a woman aged 18-29 years in good health and CMV-seropositive. The sequencing sample was made of PBMCs. This chain links TRBV5-4 with TRBJ1-2; TRBD1 aligns across 11 bases. The CDR3 DNA is TGTGCCAGCAGCTCGGACAGGGGGCCGCGATATGGCTACACCTTC. Translation gives CASSSDRGPRYGYTF.